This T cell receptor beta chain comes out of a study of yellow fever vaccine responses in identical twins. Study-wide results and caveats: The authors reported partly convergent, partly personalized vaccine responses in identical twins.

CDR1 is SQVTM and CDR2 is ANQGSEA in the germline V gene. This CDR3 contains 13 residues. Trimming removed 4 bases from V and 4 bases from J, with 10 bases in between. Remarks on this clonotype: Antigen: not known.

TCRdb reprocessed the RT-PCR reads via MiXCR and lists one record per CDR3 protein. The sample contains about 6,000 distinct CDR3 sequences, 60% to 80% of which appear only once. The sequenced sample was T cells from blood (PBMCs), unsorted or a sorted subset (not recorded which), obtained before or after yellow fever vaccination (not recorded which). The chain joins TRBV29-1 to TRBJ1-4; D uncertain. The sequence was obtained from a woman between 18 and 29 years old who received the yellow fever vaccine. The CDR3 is CSVGREDNEKLFF. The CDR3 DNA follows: TGCAGCGTTGGCCGGGAAGATAATGAAAAACTGTTTTTT.